This T cell receptor beta chain is drawn from a study of blood T cells in healthy people across ages. A word on this clonotype: Its matching antigen is unknown.

General observations from the study: Roughly linear age-related decline in beta diversity appeared, significant by age around 42.

With a J-beta primer mix and a sample-barcoded 5' primer, a second PCR ran 7 to 11 cycles. TCRdb processed the 5' RACE reads anew with MiXCR; each CDR3 protein has one entry. The sample yields 760,000 or so distinct CDR3 sequences, around 25% seen once. With 5 bases removed from V and 3 bases from J, the gap between germline ends came to 10 bases. This CDR3 region has 13 residues. The same sample was also studied in work on T cells of mothers and their children.

The TCR comes from a boy aged 5-17 years in good health. Sequencing was carried out using blood. The chain recombines TRBV12-3 or TRBV12-4 with TRBJ2-5; D call uncertain. This chain's CDR3 is CASSPRAKETQYF. The CDR3 region has the DNA TGTGCCAGCAGTCCCCGGGCCAAAGAGACCCAGTACTTC.